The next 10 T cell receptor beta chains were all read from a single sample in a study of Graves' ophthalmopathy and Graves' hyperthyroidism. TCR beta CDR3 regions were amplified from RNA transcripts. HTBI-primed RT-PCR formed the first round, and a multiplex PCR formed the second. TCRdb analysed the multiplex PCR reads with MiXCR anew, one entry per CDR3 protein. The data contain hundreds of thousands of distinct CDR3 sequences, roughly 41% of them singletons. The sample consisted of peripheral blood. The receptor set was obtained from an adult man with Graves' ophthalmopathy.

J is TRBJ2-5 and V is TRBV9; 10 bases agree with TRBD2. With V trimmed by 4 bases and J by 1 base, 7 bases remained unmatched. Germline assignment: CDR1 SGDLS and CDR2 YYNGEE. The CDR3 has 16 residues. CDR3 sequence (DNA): TGTGCCAGCAGCTTTGAAACTAGCGGGACCCAAGAGACCCAGTACTTC. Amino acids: CASSFETSGTQETQYF.

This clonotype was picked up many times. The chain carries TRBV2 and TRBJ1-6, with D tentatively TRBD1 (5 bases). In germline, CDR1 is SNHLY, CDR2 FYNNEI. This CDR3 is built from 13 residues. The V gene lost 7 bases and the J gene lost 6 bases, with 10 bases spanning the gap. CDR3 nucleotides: TGTGCCAGCAAGTTGGGGCTTAATTCACCCCTCCACTTT. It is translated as CASKLGLNSPLHF.

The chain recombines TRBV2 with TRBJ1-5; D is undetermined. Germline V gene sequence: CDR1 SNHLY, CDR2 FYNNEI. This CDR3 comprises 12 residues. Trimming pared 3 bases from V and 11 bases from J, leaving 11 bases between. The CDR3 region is CASSENRETQHF. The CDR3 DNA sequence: TGTGCCAGCAGTGAGAACCGGGAGACCCAGCATTTT.

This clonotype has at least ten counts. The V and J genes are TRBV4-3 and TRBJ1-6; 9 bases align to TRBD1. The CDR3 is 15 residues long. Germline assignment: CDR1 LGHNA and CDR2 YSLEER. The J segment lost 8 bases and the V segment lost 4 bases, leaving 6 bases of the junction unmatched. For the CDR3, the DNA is TGCGCCAGCAGCCCTCGGGACAGGGAGGATTCACCCCTCCACTTT. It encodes CASSPRDREDSPLHF.

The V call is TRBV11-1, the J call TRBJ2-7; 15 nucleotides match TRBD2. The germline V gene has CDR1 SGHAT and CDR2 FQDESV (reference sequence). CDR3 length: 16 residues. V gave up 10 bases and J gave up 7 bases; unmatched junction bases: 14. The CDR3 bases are TGTGCCATCGGACTAGCGGGAGGGCCGGTCTACAATGAGCAGTACTTC. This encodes CAIGLAGGPVYNEQYF.

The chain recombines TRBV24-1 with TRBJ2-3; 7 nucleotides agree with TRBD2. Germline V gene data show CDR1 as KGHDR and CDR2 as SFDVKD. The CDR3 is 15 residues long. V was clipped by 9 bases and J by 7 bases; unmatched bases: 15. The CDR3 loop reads CATDEATSVTNTQYF. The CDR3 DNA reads TGTGCCACCGACGAGGCTACTAGCGTTACGAATACGCAGTATTTT.

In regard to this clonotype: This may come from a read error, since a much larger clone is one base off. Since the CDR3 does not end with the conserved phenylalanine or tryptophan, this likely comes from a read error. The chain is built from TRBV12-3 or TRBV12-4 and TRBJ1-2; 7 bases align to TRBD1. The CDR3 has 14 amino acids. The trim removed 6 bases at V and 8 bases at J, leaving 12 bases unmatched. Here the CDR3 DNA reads TGTGCCAGCAGACACCACGACAGGGCTTGGGGCTACACCCTC. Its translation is CASRHHDRAWGYTL.

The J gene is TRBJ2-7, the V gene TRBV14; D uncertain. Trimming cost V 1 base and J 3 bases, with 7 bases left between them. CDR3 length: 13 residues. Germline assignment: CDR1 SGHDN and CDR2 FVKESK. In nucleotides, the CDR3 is TGTGCCAGCAGCCAAGTGGAAAGCTACGAGCAGTACTTC. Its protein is CASSQVESYEQYF.

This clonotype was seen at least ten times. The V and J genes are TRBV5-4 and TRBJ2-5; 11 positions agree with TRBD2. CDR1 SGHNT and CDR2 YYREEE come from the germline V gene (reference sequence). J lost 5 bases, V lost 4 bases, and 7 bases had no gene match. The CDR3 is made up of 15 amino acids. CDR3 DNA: TGTGCCAGCAGCCCCAATAGCGGGGGGGCCGAGACCCAGTACTTC. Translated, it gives CASSPNSGGAETQYF.

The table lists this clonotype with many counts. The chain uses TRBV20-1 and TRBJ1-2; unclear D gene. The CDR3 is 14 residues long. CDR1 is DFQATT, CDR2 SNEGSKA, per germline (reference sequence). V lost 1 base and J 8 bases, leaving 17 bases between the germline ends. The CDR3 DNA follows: TGCAGTGCTAGAGTGGCGGTCCTCTTACAGGGCTACACCTTC. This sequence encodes CSARVAVLLQGYTF.